The rows below give T cell receptor beta chains drawn from one sample of a study of blood T cell repertoires in COVID-19. Here immunoSEQ multiplex PCR was the method, and the copy in TCRdb shows in-frame clones only, minus some. Among 50,000 to 80,000 clones, about nine tenths were seen once, and the ten largest hold 43%. Sequencing input: peripheral blood. The source is a woman between 55 and 75 years old with COVID-19, enrolled during active disease. CDR3s include the opening cysteine and the closing phenylalanine or tryptophan. Each record gives: V gene, clone size, D gene, J gene, CDR3 protein, CDR3 DNA. A D gene is named only where the DNA matches it firmly. Size values are once, few and many counts, or a class for expanded clones, and some rows have none.

>TRBV7-2|NA|TRBD1|TRBJ1-5
CASSLQGDQPQHF
TGTGCCAGCAGCTTACAGGGGGATCAGCCCCAGCATTTT
>TRBV5-1|once|TRBD1|TRBJ2-2
CASRPAGTGNTGELFF
TGCGCCAGCAGGCCAGCCGGGACAGGCAACACCGGGGAGCTGTTTTTT
>TRBV24-1|once|NA|TRBJ1-6
CATSAGEWSPLHF
TGTGCCACCAGTGCGGGGGAGTGGTCACCCCTCCACTTT
>TRBV11-3|NA|TRBD2|TRBJ2-5
CASSLRPGLADQETQYF
TGTGCCAGCAGCTTACGCCCGGGACTAGCGGACCAAGAGACCCAGTACTTC
>TRBV7-2|NA|NA|TRBJ1-2
CASSSGVMDYGYTF
TGTGCCAGCAGCTCAGGGGTAATGGACTATGGCTACACCTTC
>TRBV28|few|NA|TRBJ1-5
CASSLLFQNLGGQPQHF
TGTGCCAGCAGTTTATTATTCCAAAACCTAGGAGGTCAGCCCCAGCATTTT
>TRBV7-9|NA|TRBD1|TRBJ1-4
CASSQMTGRNEKLFF
TGTGCCAGCAGCCAAATGACAGGGAGGAATGAAAAACTGTTTTTT
>TRBV20-1|few|NA|TRBJ1-1
CSARGFGQWDTEAFF
TGCAGTGCTCGTGGTTTTGGACAGTGGGACACTGAAGCTTTCTTT
>TRBV28|NA|NA|TRBJ1-5
CASSSDRYSNQPQHF
TGTGCCAGCAGTTCCGACAGGTATAGCAATCAGCCCCAGCATTTT
>TRBV7-8|NA|NA|TRBJ2-7
CASSFGAYEQYF
TGTGCCAGCAGCTTCGGTGCCTACGAGCAGTACTTC
>TRBV9|NA|NA|TRBJ1-4
CASSVGGGDNEKLFF
TGTGCCAGCAGCGTAGGTGGGGGGGACAATGAAAAACTGTTTTTT
>TRBV7-2|NA|NA|TRBJ1-5
CASSLSGGGQPQHF
TGTGCCAGCAGCTTATCGGGGGGCGGTCAGCCCCAGCATTTT
>TRBV28|NA|NA|TRBJ1-2
CASSPSLAGIYGYTF
TGTGCCAGCAGCCCCTCATTAGCAGGGATCTATGGCTACACCTTC
>TRBV7-6|NA|NA|TRBJ2-2
CASSTYSTGELFF
TGTGCCAGCAGCACGTACAGCACCGGGGAGCTGTTTTTT
>TRBV11-2|NA|NA|TRBJ2-1
CASSRTPVGVSYNEQFF
TGTGCCAGCAGCCGGACTCCGGTGGGAGTATCGTACAATGAGCAGTTCTTC
>TRBV25-1|NA|NA|TRBJ1-2
CASSPPGNSYGYTF
TGTGCCAGCAGTCCCCCAGGGAACAGCTATGGCTACACCTTC
>TRBV28|NA|TRBD2|TRBJ2-2
CASSTPSGSITGELFF
TGTGCCAGCAGTACCCCTAGCGGGAGTATAACCGGGGAGCTGTTTTTT
>TRBV7-2|NA|NA|TRBJ2-7
CASSPQGSGNEQYF
TGTGCCAGCAGCCCCCAAGGGAGCGGCAACGAGCAGTACTTC
>TRBV12-3/TRBV12-4|NA|NA|TRBJ1-1
CASSFGGEAFF
TGTGCCAGCAGTTTCGGGGGTGAAGCTTTCTTT
>TRBV27|NA|NA|TRBJ2-1
CASSLLPSSYNEQFF
TGTGCCAGCAGTTTACTTCCTAGCTCCTACAATGAGCAGTTCTTC
>TRBV7-6|few|NA|TRBJ1-5
CASSQERGFGQPQHF
TGTGCCAGCAGCCAGGAAAGGGGGTTCGGCCAGCCCCAGCATTTT
>TRBV9|NA|NA|TRBJ1-4
CASSPTRGAGEKLFF
TGTGCCAGCAGCCCAACCCGGGGGGCTGGGGAAAAACTGTTTTTT
>TRBV4-3|NA|TRBD1|TRBJ2-7
CASSLGTGIAYEQYF
TGCGCCAGCAGCTTAGGGACAGGGATCGCCTACGAGCAGTACTTC
>TRBV11-2|NA|NA|TRBJ2-5
CASQGLRAETQYF
TGTGCCAGCCAGGGGTTGAGGGCAGAGACCCAGTACTTC
>TRBV9|NA|TRBD2|TRBJ2-7
CASSVGRWTSEGEQYF
TGTGCCAGCAGCGTAGGTCGTTGGACTAGCGAGGGCGAGCAGTACTTC
>TRBV7-9|NA|TRBD1|TRBJ1-1
CASSTDRGITEAFF
TGTGCCAGCAGCACGGACAGGGGGATCACTGAAGCTTTCTTT
>TRBV28|once|NA|TRBJ2-7
CASSPSVRPEEQYF
TGTGCCAGCAGTCCGAGTGTGAGGCCCGAAGAGCAGTACTTC
>TRBV13|NA|NA|TRBJ2-7
CASSLVQSLREQYF
TGTGCCAGCAGCTTAGTACAGAGCCTACGGGAGCAGTACTTC
>TRBV2|NA|NA|TRBJ2-5
CASSDGRYQETQYF
TGTGCCAGCAGTGACGGCAGGTACCAAGAGACCCAGTACTTC
>TRBV19|NA|TRBD2|TRBJ2-1
CASSIAIAGAPGEQFF
TGTGCCAGTAGTATAGCTATAGCGGGAGCGCCGGGGGAGCAGTTCTTC
>TRBV6-5|NA|TRBD1|TRBJ1-6
CASSYRQGSYNSPLHF
TGTGCCAGCAGTTACAGACAGGGGTCCTATAATTCACCCCTCCACTTT
>TRBV19|once|TRBD1|TRBJ1-2
CASNPTTTGDYGYTF
TGTGCCAGTAACCCGACTACCACAGGGGACTATGGCTACACCTTC
>TRBV28|NA|TRBD1|TRBJ2-1
CASSAGQGVREQFF
TGTGCCAGCAGTGCGGGACAGGGGGTCCGGGAGCAGTTCTTC
>TRBV18|NA|NA|TRBJ1-2
CASSLGGQSNYGYTF
TGTGCCAGCTCACTTGGCGGACAGTCTAACTATGGCTACACCTTC